These T cell receptor beta chains were read from a single sample in a study of T cell responses to AZD1222 COVID-19 vaccine. TCRdb's copy holds only in-frame clones and misses some; the assay was immunoSEQ multiplex PCR. The sample shows about 150,000 clones, about nine tenths of them seen only once. Specimen: peripheral blood, collected on day 0 of AZD1222 vaccination. The receptors here all came from an adult in good health. The CDR3 runs from the conserved cysteine through the conserved F or W. The D gene is left open where the match is weak. For some rows the clone size is stated as once, few or many, or as a class when expanded; others skip it.

>-|TRBV4-1|-|TRBJ1-3|15
TGCGCCAGCAGCCAAGACAGGGCATCGGGAAACACCATATATTTT
CASSQDRASGNTIYF
>-|TRBV30|-|TRBJ1-5|14
TGTGCCTGGAGTAAACAATCAGGGAATCAGCCCCAGCATTTT
CAWSKQSGNQPQHF
>TRBD1|TRBV27|-|TRBJ2-7|13
TGTGCCAGCAGCCTGGGACAGATATACGAGCAGTACTTC
CASSLGQIYEQYF
>-|TRBV2|-|TRBJ2-7|14
TGTGCCAGCAGTGAATGGGACGCCGGGTACGAGCAGTACTTC
CASSEWDAGYEQYF
>-|TRBV7-3|-|TRBJ2-2|15
TGTGCCAGCAGCCGAGTGGGTACGGACGCGGGGGAGCTGTTTTTT
CASSRVGTDAGELFF
>-|TRBV7-8|few|TRBJ1-4|13
TGTGCCAGCAGCTTAGCGCTCACGCGAAAACTGTTTTTT
CASSLALTRKLFF
>TRBD2|TRBV10-3|-|TRBJ2-3|13
TGTGCCATCAGTGAGTCCGGGGACTACACGCAGTATTTT
CAISESGDYTQYF
>-|TRBV7-9|few|TRBJ1-1|12
TGTGCCAGCAGCTTCTCTGGGTTGGAAGCTTTCTTT
CASSFSGLEAFF
>TRBD2|TRBV14|-|TRBJ2-1|16
TGTGCCAGCAGCCAAACAGCGGGAGGGCCGCGGAATGAGCAGTTCTTC
CASSQTAGGPRNEQFF
>-|TRBV9|-|TRBJ2-1|11
TGTGCCAGCAGCGTAAGTGGGGAGCAGTTCTTC
CASSVSGEQFF
>TRBD2|TRBV29-1|-|TRBJ2-2|15
TGCAGCGTTGACAGCGGGGGGCTGAACACCGGGGAGCTGTTTTTT
CSVDSGGLNTGELFF
>-|TRBV30|-|TRBJ1-6|14
TGTGCCTCCCACCGTCGAGGGTATAATTCACCCCTCCACTTT
CASHRRGYNSPLHF
>-|TRBV6-6|once|TRBJ1-5|14
TGTGCCAGCACCAACCTAGGAGGAAATCAGCCCCAGCATTTT
CASTNLGGNQPQHF
>TRBD1|TRBV18|-|TRBJ1-6|15
TGTGCCAGCTCACCACAGGGGGCTCCCAAATCACCCCTCCACTTT
CASSPQGAPKSPLHF
>-|TRBV3-1/TRBV3-2|-|TRBJ2-1|16
TGTGCCAGCAGCCAAGCTTTTTTGACAGGTTCAAATGAGCAGTTCTTC
CASSQAFLTGSNEQFF
>-|TRBV29-1|-|TRBJ2-3|14
TGCAGCGTTTCACCTCAGGGGAAGGGAGATACGCAGTATTTT
CSVSPQGKGDTQYF
>TRBD1|TRBV5-1|-|TRBJ2-3|15
TGCGCCAGCAGCTTGGGGCTAACAGGGGTAGATACGCAGTATTTT
CASSLGLTGVDTQYF
>-|TRBV3-1/TRBV3-2|-|TRBJ1-2|12
TGTGCCAGCAGCCCTCATAGGGATGGCTACACCTTC
CASSPHRDGYTF